This T cell receptor beta chain emerged from a study of immune evolution from preneoplasia to lung adenocarcinoma. Only in-frame clones appear in the TCRdb table, and some are missing; sequencing was by immunoSEQ multiplex PCR. The sample gives roughly 3,700 clones, 70% to 90% of which show up once; 2% to 2.5% is in the top ten. This CDR3 contains 16 residues. Germline V gives CDR1 MDHEN, CDR2 SYDVKM. V lost 0 bases and J lost 2, with 12 bases in between. Histologic diagnosis was independently verified by two lung pathologists. This clone was counted a single time. The sample taken for sequencing was FFPE invasive lung adenocarcinoma tissue. The origin of this receptor is a person aged 45 to 60 with lung adenocarcinoma. The V gene is TRBV28, the J gene TRBJ2-3, with D possibly matching TRBD2 (5 bases). This chain's CDR3 is CASSLWRATSTDTQYF. For the CDR3, the DNA is TGTGCCAGCAGTTTATGGCGGGCCACTTCCACAGATACGCAGTATTTT. The full variable domain, its missing parts supplied by reference TRBV28 and TRBJ2-3, is DVKVTQSSRYLVKRTGEKVFLECVQDMDHENMFWYRQDPGLGLRLIYFSYDVKMKEKGDIPEGYSVSREKKERFSLILESASTNQTSMYLCASSLWRATSTDTQYFGPGTRLTVL.